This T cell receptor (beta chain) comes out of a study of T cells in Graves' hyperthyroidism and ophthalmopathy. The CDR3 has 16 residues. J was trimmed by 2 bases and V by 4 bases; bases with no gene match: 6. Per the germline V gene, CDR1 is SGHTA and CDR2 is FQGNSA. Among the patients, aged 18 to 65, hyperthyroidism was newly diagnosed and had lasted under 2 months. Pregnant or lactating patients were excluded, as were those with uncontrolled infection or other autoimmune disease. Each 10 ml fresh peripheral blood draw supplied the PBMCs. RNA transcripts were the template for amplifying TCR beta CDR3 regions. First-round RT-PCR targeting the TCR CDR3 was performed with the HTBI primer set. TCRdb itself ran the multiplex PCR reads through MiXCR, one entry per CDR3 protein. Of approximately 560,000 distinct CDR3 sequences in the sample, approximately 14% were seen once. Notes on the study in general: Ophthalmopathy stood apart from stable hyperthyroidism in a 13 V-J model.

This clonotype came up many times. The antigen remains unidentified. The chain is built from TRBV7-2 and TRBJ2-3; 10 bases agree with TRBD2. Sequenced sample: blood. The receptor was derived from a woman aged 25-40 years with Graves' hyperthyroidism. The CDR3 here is CASSSRLAGHTDTQYF. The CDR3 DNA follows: TGTGCCAGCAGCTCCAGACTAGCGGGCCACACAGATACGCAGTATTTT.